This TCR beta chain was identified in a study of blood T cell repertoires in COVID-19. For the study at large: The United States, Italy and Spain were the sources of the acute and convalescent COVID-19 samples. In each case, the material was cDNA or gDNA derived from T cells, B-cell-depleted T cells, or PBMCs.

Trimming cost V 0 bases and J 4 bases, with 10 bases left between them. The CDR3 has 14 residues. Per germline, CDR1 SGHRS and CDR2 YFSETQ. TCRdb keeps only in-frame clones here, not all; method: immunoSEQ multiplex PCR. The table includes around 86,000 clones, approximately 81% detected once. The sample taken for sequencing was peripheral blood. The TCR sequence derives from an elderly man with acute or convalescent COVID-19. The chain recombines TRBV5-1 with TRBJ1-1, with D tentatively TRBD1 (5 bases). CDR3 DNA sequence: TGCGCCAGCAGCTTGGCGGGGGAAGCCACTGAAGCTTTCTTT. Its protein is CASSLAGEATEAFF. Looking up the rest from reference TRBV5-1 and TRBJ1-1 gives the full variable domain: KAGVTQTPRYLIKTRGQQVTLSCSPISGHRSVSWYQQTPGQGLQFLFEYFSETQRNKGNFPGRFSGRQFSNSRSEMNVSTLELGDSALYLCASSLAGEATEAFFGQGTRLTVV.